These 20 T cell receptor beta chains were sequenced from one sample in a study of blood T cell repertoires in COVID-19. Profiling relied on immunoSEQ multiplex PCR, and the TCRdb table lists in-frame clones only, not all of them. Of about 140,000 clones in the sample, just over 85% were seen once. Sequenced: peripheral blood. The receptors come from a woman in her fifties or sixties with acute or convalescent COVID-19.

This chain connects TRBV5-6 to TRBJ1-1, with D hard to call. CDR3 length equals 14 residues. Germline loops: CDR1 SGHDT, CDR2 YYEEEE. Trimming pared 3 bases from V and 4 bases from J, leaving 13 bases between. For the CDR3, the DNA is TGTGCCAGCAGCTGGCTAAGCGAGGGCACTGAAGCTTTCTTT. It codes for CASSWLSEGTEAFF.

This chain uses TRBV11-2 with TRBJ2-3, with a tentative D call TRBD1 (5 bases). The CDR3 totals 14 residues. With 7 bases removed from V and 2 bases from J, the gap between germline ends came to 13 bases. CDR1 is SGHAT and CDR2 is FQNNGV in the germline V gene. The CDR3 DNA reads TGTGCCAGCAAAGACAGCCATTCCACAGATACGCAGTATTTT. This gives the protein CASKDSHSTDTQYF.

The chain combines TRBV20-1 with TRBJ2-3; D unresolved. With 3 bases removed from V and 6 bases from J, the gap between germline ends came to 13 bases. The CDR3 totals 13 residues. In germline, CDR1 is DFQATT, CDR2 SNEGSKA (reference sequence). The CDR3 loop reads CSASSGVQDTQYF. In DNA form, the CDR3 reads TGCAGTGCTAGTTCAGGTGTTCAGGATACGCAGTATTTT.

This sequence joins TRBV15 and TRBJ2-2, with 9 bases lining up with TRBD2. Germline lookup yields CDR1 LNHNV and CDR2 YYDKDF (reference sequence). The CDR3 is 14 residues long. V dropped 8 bases and J dropped 1; count of bases not matched to a gene: 2. The CDR3 DNA reads TGTGCCACCTTGACTAGCGGGAACACCGGGGAGCTGTTTTTT. Protein: CATLTSGNTGELFF.

V usage is TRBV28 and J usage is TRBJ1-1; D gene uncertain. The ends were cut back, 2 bases at V and 0 bases at J, with 10 bases in the middle. The length of the CDR3 is 15 residues. From germline, CDR1 is MDHEN and CDR2 SYDVKM. DNA for the CDR3: TGTGCCAGCAGTTTACCACAACGAATGAACACTGAAGCTTTCTTT. Translated: CASSLPQRMNTEAFF. Variable domain in full (rest from reference TRBV28 and TRBJ1-1): DVKVTQSSRYLVKRTGEKVFLECVQDMDHENMFWYRQDPGLGLRLIYFSYDVKMKEKGDIPEGYSVSREKKERFSLILESASTNQTSMYLCASSLPQRMNTEAFFGQGTRLTVV.

J is TRBJ2-4 and V is TRBV7-8; 8 bases line up with TRBD1. This CDR3 comprises 15 residues. V trimming: 5 bases; J trimming: 5 bases; junction bases outside the gene matches: 8. Looked up from germline, CDR1 is SGHVS and CDR2 is FQNEAQ. The CDR3 DNA reads as TGTGCCAGCAGCCGAGGGACAGGCTATCAAAACATTCAGTACTTC. Translated: CASSRGTGYQNIQYF.

This clone showed up many times. J is TRBJ2-1 and V is TRBV28, with a possible D match to TRBD1 (6 bases). CDR3 size: 15 residues. Germline V gives CDR1 MDHEN, CDR2 SYDVKM. Trimming removed 6 bases from V and 0 bases from J, with 12 bases in between. CDR3 bases: TGTGCCAGCAGGCCTGGGGGCCGCTCCTACAATGAGCAGTTCTTC. Its protein product is CASRPGGRSYNEQFF.

The chain couples TRBV12-3 or TRBV12-4 to TRBJ2-7; perhaps TRBD1 as D (5 bases). V was pared by 6 bases and J by 3 bases, with 12 bases between. This CDR3 is 13 amino acids long. In nucleotides, the CDR3 is TGTGCCAGCAGGACGGCAGGGTACTACGAGCAGTACTTC. Translation: CASRTAGYYEQYF.

The chain couples TRBV27 to TRBJ1-5; D ambiguous. The germline V gene encodes CDR1 MNHEY and CDR2 SMNVEV (reference sequence). This CDR3 region has 13 residues. Trimming removed 3 bases from V and 5 bases from J, with 8 bases in between. The CDR3 DNA reads TGTGCCAGCAGTTTGGGGAGATATCAGCCCCAGCATTTT. Translated: CASSLGRYQPQHF.

The gene calls are TRBV18 and TRBJ1-2, with a tentative D call TRBD1 (5 bases). CDR1 and CDR2 from the germline V gene are KGHSH and LQKENI. The V and J ends lost 3 bases and 4 bases respectively, with 6 bases between them. The CDR3 runs to 12 residues. The CDR3 bases are TGTGCCAGCTCACCGGGGGGCTATGGCTACACCTTC. Protein sequence: CASSPGGYGYTF.

The chain recombines TRBV7-9 with TRBJ2-7; 9 positions agree with TRBD1. CDR3 length: 14 amino acids. The V gene end was trimmed by 6 bases and the J gene end by 5 bases; junction bases not matched to a gene: 8. Germline CDR1 reads SEHNR; CDR2 reads FQNEAQ (reference sequence). The CDR3 reads CASRETGGHHEQYF. The CDR3 DNA follows: TGTGCCAGCAGGGAGACAGGGGGTCACCACGAGCAGTACTTC.

The CDR3, as DNA: TGTGCCAGCAGTTTATACCCGGGGGGGCTCACAGATACGCAGTATTTT. Its translation: CASSLYPGGLTDTQYF. V gene TRBV28 combines with J gene TRBJ2-3; TRBD2 agrees at 8 bases. The V segment lost 1 base and the J segment 2 bases; nucleotides outside the gene matches: 5. The germline gives CDR1 MDHEN, CDR2 SYDVKM. CDR3 length equals 16 residues.

The chain employs TRBV21-1 and TRBJ2-1; no DNA check was done on the table's D call, TRBD2. TRBV21-1 is an annotated pseudogene. This CDR3 spans 13 amino acids. CDR3 nucleotides: TGTGCCAGCAGCAACGGAGACTACAATGAGCAGTTCTTC. Translated, it gives CASSNGDYNEQFF.

This chain uses TRBV7-8 with TRBJ2-5; no clear D. The V end lost 4 bases, the J end lost 6 bases, and 12 bases lay between the germline ends. The CDR3 covers 13 residues. Germline V gene lookup returns CDR1 SGHVS and CDR2 FQNEAQ. Written as DNA, the CDR3 is TGTGCCAGCAGCTCCCCGCGACTCCAGACCCAGTACTTC. As protein: CASSSPRLQTQYF.

The V call is TRBV7-9, the J call TRBJ1-4; D is possibly TRBD1 (5 bases). V lost 4 bases, J lost 7 bases, and 13 bases lay in between. Germline CDR1 and CDR2: SEHNR and FQNEAQ (reference sequence). The CDR3 has 14 residues. The CDR3 here is CASSWGQYGEKLFF. The CDR3 nucleotides read TGTGCCAGCAGCTGGGGCCAGTATGGTGAAAAACTGTTTTTT.

With respect to this clone: This sample includes further DNA sequences coding for the same CDR3. The chain recombines TRBV10-3 with TRBJ1-1; tentatively, D is TRBD1 (5 bases). CDR3 length equals 13 residues. V was cut by 2 bases and J by 3 bases, with 7 bases left in between. Germline V lookup: CDR1 ENHRY, CDR2 SYGVKD. CDR3 DNA sequence: TGTGCCATCAGTGAGAGGGGTGACACTGAAGCTTTCTTT. Amino acid sequence: CAISERGDTEAFF.

In this sample, this clone turned up once. The V gene is TRBV5-1, the J gene TRBJ1-2, with 8 nucleotides matching TRBD1. Germline V gives CDR1 SGHRS, CDR2 YFSETQ. The CDR3 is made up of 14 amino acids. Germline trimming cut 1 base from V and 2 bases from J; bases unmatched to any gene: 1. The chain's CDR3 is CASSLRTGNYGYTF. CDR3 coding DNA: TGCGCCAGCAGCTTGAGGACAGGGAACTATGGCTACACCTTC.

This clone was counted once. The V gene is TRBV7-2, the J gene TRBJ1-5; 7 bases align to TRBD1. Germline lookup yields CDR1 SGHTA and CDR2 FQGNSA. This CDR3 spans 15 amino acids. V trimming: 4 bases; J trimming: 0 bases; junction bases outside the gene matches: 3. The CDR3 nucleotides are TGTGCCAGCAGCTCAGGGACAGTTAGCAATCAGCCCCAGCATTTT. Residues: CASSSGTVSNQPQHF.

The J gene is TRBJ2-1, the V gene TRBV6-5, with TRBD1 as a possible D gene (5 bases). This CDR3 has 14 residues. V lost 8 bases and J 2 bases, leaving 13 bases between the germline ends. Germline V gene lookup returns CDR1 MNHEY and CDR2 SVGAGI. CDR3 in amino acids: CASVSTDTYNEQFF. The CDR3 DNA is TGTGCCAGCGTTTCGACAGATACCTACAATGAGCAGTTCTTC.

The gene calls are TRBV19 and TRBJ1-1; no reliable D call. V lost 5 bases to trimming and J lost 1 base, with 11 bases between them. Germline CDR1 LNHDA, CDR2 SQIVND (reference sequence). The CDR3 length is 14 residues. The CDR3 bases are TGTGCCAGTAGTCCCCTCCGGGAGAACACTGAAGCTTTCTTT. Its protein is CASSPLRENTEAFF.